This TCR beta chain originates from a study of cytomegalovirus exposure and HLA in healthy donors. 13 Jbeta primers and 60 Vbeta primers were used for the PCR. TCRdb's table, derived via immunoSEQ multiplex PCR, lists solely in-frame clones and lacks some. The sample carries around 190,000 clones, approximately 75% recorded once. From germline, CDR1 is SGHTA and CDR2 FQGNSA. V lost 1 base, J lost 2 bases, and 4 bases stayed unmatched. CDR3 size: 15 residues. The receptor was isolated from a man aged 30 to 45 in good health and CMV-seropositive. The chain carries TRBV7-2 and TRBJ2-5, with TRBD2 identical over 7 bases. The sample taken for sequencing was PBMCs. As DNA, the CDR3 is TGTGCCAGCAGCTTAGGAGGGACTACACAAGAGACCCAGTACTTC. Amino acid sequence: CASSLGGTTQETQYF.